The present TCR beta chain was sequenced within a study of T cell responses to AZD1222 COVID-19 vaccine. General study results and limits: It was only after the peak T cell response that any repertoires were sampled. Most donors were white British, females outnumbered males, and clonal diversity was possibly underestimated. Vaccination with two AZD1222 doses was followed by a rise in Spike-specific TCR breadth and depth. Seropositive status at baseline applied to only a handful of AZD1222 recipients.

Points on this clone: The antigen remains undetermined.

Germline V CDR1 and CDR2: SGHTA, FQGNSA. This CDR3 has 14 amino acids. V was clipped by 5 bases and J by 0 bases, with 11 bases between them. The repertoire was sequenced with immunoSEQ multiplex PCR; TCRdb's copy has only in-frame clones and lacks some. In the table there are roughly 150,000 clones, 90% of which are singletons. This receptor was taken from an adult who received the AZD1222 COVID-19 vaccine. The rearrangement uses TRBV7-2 and TRBJ2-7; perhaps TRBD1 as D (6 bases). The material was peripheral blood, obtained 28 days after the second AZD1222 dose. Written as DNA, the CDR3 is TGTGCCAGCAGCGCGCGGACAGCCTCCTACGAGCAGTACTTC. It yields the protein CASSARTASYEQYF. The full variable domain, completed using reference TRBV7-2 and TRBJ2-7, is GAGVSQSPSNKVTEKGKDVELRCDPISGHTALYWYRQSLGQGLEFLIYFQGNSAPDKSGLPSDRFSAERTGGSVSTLTIQRTQQEDSAVYLCASSARTASYEQYFGPGTRLTVT.